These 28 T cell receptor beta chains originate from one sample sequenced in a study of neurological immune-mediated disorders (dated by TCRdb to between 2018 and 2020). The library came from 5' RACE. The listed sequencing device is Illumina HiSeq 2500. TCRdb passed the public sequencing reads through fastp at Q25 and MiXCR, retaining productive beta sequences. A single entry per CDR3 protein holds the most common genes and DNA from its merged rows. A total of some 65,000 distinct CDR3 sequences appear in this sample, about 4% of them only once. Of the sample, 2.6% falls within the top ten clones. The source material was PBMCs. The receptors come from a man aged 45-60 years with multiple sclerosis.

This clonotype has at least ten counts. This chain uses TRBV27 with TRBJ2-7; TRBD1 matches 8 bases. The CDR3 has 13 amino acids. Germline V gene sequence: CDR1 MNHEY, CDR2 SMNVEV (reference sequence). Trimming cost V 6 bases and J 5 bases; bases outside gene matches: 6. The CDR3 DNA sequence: TGTGCCAGCAGGGGGACAGGTTTCCACGAGCAGTACGTC. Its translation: CASRGTGFHEQYV.

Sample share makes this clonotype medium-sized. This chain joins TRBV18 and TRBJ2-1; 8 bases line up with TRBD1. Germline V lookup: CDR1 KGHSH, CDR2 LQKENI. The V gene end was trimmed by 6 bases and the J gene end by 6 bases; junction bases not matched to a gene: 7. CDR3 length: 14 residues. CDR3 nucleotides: TGTGCCAGCTCCTGGACAGGGTTTTTCAATGAGCAGTTCTTC. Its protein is CASSWTGFFNEQFF.

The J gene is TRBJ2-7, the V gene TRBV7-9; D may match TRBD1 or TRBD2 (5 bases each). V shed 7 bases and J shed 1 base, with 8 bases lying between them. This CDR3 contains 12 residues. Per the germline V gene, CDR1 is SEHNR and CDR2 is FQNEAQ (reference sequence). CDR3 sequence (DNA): TGTGCCAGCATGGGGACGTCCTACGAGCAGTACGTC. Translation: CASMGTSYEQYV.

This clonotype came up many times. DNA of the CDR3: TGCGCCAGCAGCAGAAGGACAGGGTTTTACAATGAGCAGTTCTTC. Residues: CASSRRTGFYNEQFF. This rearrangement joins TRBV5-1 to TRBJ2-1; 8 nucleotides agree with TRBD1. CDR1 and CDR2 from the germline V gene are SGHRS and YFSETQ. There are 15 residues in the CDR3. Unmatched junction bases numbered 7, after V lost 4 bases and J lost 4 bases.

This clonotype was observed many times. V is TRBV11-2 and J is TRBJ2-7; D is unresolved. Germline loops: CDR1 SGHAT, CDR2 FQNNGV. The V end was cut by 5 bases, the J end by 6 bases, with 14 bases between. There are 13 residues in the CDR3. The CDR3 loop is CASSALEVGEQYV. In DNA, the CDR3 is TGTGCCAGCAGCGCCCTTGAGGTCGGCGAGCAGTACGTC.

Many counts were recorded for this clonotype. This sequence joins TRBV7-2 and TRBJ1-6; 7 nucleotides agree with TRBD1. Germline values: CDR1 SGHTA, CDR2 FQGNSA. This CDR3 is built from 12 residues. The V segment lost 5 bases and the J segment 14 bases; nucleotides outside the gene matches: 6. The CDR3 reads CASSPGTASLHF. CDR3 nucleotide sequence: TGTGCCAGCAGCCCCGGGACAGCATCCCTCCACTTT.

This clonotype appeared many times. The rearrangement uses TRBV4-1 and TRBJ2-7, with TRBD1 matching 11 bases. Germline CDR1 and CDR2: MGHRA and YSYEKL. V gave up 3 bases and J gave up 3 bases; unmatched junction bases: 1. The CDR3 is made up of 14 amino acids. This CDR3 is CASSQGQGVYEQYV. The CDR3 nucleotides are TGCGCCAGCAGCCAGGGACAGGGGGTCTACGAGCAGTACGTC.

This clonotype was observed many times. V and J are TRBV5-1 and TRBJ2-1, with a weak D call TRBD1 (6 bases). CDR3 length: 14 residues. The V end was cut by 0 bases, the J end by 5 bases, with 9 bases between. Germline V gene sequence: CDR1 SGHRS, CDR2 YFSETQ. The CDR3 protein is CASSLAQGNNEQFF. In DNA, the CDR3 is TGCGCCAGCAGCTTGGCGCAGGGGAACAATGAGCAGTTCTTC.

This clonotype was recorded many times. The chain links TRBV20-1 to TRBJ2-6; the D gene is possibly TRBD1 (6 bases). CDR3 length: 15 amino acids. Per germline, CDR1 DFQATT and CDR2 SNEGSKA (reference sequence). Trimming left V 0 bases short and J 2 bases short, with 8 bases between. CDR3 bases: TGCAGTGCTAGAGATAGGGGGACTGGGGCCAACGTCCTGACTTTC. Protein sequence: CSARDRGTGANVLTF.

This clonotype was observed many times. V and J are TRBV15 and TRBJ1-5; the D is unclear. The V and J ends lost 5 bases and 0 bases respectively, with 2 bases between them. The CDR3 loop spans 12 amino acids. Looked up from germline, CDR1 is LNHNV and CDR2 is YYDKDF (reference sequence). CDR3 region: CATSPSNQPQHF. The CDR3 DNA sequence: TGTGCCACCAGCCCTAGCAATCAGCCCCAGCATTTT.

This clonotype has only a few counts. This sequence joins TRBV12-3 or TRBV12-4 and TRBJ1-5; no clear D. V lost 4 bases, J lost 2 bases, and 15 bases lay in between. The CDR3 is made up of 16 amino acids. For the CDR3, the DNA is TGTGCCAGCAGTTCAGGCCACGCCGGTGGCAATCAGCCCCAGCATTTT. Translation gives CASSSGHAGGNQPQHF.

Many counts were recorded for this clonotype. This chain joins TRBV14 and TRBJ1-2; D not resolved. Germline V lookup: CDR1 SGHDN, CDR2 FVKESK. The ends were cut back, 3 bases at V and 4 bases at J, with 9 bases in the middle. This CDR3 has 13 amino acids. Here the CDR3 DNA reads TGTGCCAGCAGCCAGGTTGGAACCTATGGCTACACCTTC. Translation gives CASSQVGTYGYTF.

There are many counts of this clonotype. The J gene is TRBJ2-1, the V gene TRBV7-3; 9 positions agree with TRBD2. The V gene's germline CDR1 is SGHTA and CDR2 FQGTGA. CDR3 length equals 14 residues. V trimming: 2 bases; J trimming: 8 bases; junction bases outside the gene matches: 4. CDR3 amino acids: CASSLAGGLDEQFF. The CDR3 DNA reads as TGTGCCAGCAGCTTAGCGGGGGGGCTGGATGAGCAGTTCTTC.

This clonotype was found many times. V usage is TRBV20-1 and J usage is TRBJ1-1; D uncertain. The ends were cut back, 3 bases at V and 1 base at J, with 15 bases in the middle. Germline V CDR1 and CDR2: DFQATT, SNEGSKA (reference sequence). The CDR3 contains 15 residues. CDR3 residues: CSASALLPGNTEAFF. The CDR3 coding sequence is TGCAGTGCTAGTGCCTTACTACCGGGGAACACTGAAGCTTTCTTT.

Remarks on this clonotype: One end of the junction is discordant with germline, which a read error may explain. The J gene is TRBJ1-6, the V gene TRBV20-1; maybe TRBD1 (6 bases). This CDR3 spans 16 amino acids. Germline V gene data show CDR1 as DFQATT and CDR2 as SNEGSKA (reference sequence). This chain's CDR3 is CSAMLGGRGTNSPLNF. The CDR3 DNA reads TGCAGTGCTATGCTCGGGGGCAGAGGCACCAATTCACCCCTCAACTTT.

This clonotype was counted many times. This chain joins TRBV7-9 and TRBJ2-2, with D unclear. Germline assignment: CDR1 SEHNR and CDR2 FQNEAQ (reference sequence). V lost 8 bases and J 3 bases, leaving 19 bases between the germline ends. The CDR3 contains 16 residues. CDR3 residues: CASPRGTNQDTGELFF. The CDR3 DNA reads TGTGCCAGCCCTCGCGGAACTAATCAGGACACCGGGGAGCTGTTTTTT.

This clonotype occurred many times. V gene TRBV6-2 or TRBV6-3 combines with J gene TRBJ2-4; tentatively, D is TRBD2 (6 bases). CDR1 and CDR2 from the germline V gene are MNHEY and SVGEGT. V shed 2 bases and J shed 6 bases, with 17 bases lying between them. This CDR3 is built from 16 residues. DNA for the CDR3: TGTGCCAGCAGTTACATGGCGGGGATGGTCGCAAACATTCAGTACTTC. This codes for CASSYMAGMVANIQYF.

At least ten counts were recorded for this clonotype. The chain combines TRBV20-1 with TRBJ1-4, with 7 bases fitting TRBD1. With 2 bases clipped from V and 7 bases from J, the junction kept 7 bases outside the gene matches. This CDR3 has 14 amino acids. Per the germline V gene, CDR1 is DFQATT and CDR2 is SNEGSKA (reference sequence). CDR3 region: CSARPTGSSEKLFF. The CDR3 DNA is TGCAGTGCTAGACCGACAGGGAGCAGTGAAAAACTGTTTTTT.

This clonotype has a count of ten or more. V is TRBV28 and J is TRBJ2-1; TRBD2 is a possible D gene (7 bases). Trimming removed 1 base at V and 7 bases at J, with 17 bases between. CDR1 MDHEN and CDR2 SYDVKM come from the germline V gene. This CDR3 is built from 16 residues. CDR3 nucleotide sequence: TGTGCCAGCAGTTTATTGTGGGGGGGCTTAGGGAATGAGCAGTTCTTC. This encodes CASSLLWGGLGNEQFF.

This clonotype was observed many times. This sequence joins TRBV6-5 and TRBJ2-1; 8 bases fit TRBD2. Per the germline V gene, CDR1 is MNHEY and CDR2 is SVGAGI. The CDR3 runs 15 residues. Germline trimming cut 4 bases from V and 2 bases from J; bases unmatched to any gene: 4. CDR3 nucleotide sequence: TGTGCCAGCAGTTCGGGAGGGGCGCCCTACAATGAGCAGTTCTTC. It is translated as CASSSGGAPYNEQFF.

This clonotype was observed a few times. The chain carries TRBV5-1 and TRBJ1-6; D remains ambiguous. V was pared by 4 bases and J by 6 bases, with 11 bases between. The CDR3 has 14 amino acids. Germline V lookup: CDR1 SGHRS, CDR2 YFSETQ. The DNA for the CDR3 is TGCGCCAGCAGCAGGACCCCGGGTAATTCACCCCTCCACTTT. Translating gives CASSRTPGNSPLHF.

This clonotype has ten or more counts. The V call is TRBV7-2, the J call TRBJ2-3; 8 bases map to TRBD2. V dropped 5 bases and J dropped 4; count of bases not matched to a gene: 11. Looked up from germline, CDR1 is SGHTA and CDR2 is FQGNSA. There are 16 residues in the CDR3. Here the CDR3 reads CASSPGAGGVADTQYF. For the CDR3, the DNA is TGTGCCAGCAGCCCAGGGGCGGGGGGCGTCGCAGATACGCAGTATTTT.

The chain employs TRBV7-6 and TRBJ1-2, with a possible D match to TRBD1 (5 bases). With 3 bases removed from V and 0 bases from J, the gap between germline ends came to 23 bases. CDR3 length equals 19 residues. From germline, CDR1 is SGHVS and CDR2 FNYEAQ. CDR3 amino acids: CASSLVISWRGDSNYGYTF. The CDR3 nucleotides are TGTGCCAGCAGCTTGGTGATTAGTTGGAGGGGAGATTCTAACTATGGCTACACCTTC.

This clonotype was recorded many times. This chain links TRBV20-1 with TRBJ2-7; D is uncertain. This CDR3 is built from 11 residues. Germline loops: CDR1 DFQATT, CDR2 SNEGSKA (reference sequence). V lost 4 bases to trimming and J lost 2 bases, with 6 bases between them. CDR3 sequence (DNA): TGCAGTGCTATGCGGACCTACGAGCAGTACTTC. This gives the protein CSAMRTYEQYF.

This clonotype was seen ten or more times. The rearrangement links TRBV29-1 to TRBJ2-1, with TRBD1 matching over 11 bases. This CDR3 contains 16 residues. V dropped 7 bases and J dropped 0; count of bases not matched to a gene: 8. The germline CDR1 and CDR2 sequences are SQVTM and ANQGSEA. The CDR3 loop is CSGGGGTGGSYNEQFF. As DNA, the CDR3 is TGCAGCGGGGGAGGCGGGACAGGGGGCTCCTACAATGAGCAGTTCTTC.

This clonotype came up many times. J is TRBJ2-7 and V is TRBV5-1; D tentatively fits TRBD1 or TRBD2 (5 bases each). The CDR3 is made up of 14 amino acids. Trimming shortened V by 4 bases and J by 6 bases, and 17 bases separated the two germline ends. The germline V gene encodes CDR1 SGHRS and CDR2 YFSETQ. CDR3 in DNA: TGCGCCAGCAGCCTAAGGGACGGGCTGGTCGAGCAGTACTTC. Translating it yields CASSLRDGLVEQYF. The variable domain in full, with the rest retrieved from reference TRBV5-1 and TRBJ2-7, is KAGVTQTPRYLIKTRGQQVTLSCSPISGHRSVSWYQQTPGQGLQFLFEYFSETQRNKGNFPGRFSGRQFSNSRSEMNVSTLELGDSALYLCASSLRDGLVEQYFGPGTRLTVT.

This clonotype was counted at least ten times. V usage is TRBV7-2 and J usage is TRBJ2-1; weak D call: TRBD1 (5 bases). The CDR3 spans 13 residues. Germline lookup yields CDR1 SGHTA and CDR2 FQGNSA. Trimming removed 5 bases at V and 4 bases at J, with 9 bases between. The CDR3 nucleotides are TGTGCCAGCAGCCAAGGGGTATACAATGAGCAGTTCTTC. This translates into CASSQGVYNEQFF.

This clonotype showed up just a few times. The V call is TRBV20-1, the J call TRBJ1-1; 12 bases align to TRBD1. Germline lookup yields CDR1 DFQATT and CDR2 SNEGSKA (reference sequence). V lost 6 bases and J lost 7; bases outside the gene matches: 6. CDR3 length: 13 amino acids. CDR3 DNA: TGCAGTGCCCTGGGACAGGGGGCCTTTGAAGCTTTCTTT. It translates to CSALGQGAFEAFF.